These 31 T cell receptor beta chains were sequenced from one sample in a study of blood T cell repertoires in COVID-19. Profiled with immunoSEQ multiplex PCR; TCRdb holds only in-frame clones, not every one. The profile covers 240,000 or so clones, with around 90% appearing a single time and roughly 7% taken by the ten largest. Sequencing used peripheral blood. Receptors were obtained from a man in his sixties who had recovered from COVID-19.

The chain recombines TRBV10-1 with TRBJ2-1, with TRBD2 matching over 13 bases. This CDR3 has 15 amino acids. Germline values: CDR1 WNHNN, CDR2 SYGVQD (reference sequence). V shed 5 bases and J 3 bases; nucleotides not matched to a gene: 1. CDR3 sequence (DNA): TGCGCCAGCAGTCGGACTAGCGGGGGCTACAATGAGCAGTTCTTC. Translation gives CASSRTSGGYNEQFF.

A word on this clone: The sample holds other DNA sequences that translate to the same CDR3. The V call is TRBV5-1, the J call TRBJ2-5; D is unresolved. The CDR3 consists of 12 residues. V was cut by 0 bases and J by 5 bases, with 5 bases left in between. CDR1 is SGHRS and CDR2 is YFSETQ in the germline V gene. The CDR3 bases are TGCGCCAGCAGCTTGGCCGGGGAGACCCAGTACTTC. It is translated as CASSLAGETQYF.

The rearrangement uses TRBV19 and TRBJ2-3; the match to TRBD2 covers 14 bases. V trimming: 3 bases; J trimming: 3 bases; junction bases outside the gene matches: 2. This CDR3 comprises 16 residues. Germline CDR1 and CDR2: LNHDA and SQIVND (reference sequence). The CDR3 DNA reads as TGTGCCAGTAGTATCGGGACTAGCGGGGGTACAGATACGCAGTATTTT. Translating it yields CASSIGTSGGTDTQYF.

This chain uses TRBV11-2 with TRBJ2-7, with a possible D match to TRBD2 (6 bases). Trimming shortened V by 4 bases and J by 2 bases, and 15 bases separated the two germline ends. The CDR3 has 15 residues. Germline loops: CDR1 SGHAT, CDR2 FQNNGV. The CDR3 region has the DNA TGTGCCAGCAGCTCCAGCGGGTTAGGGCCCTACGAGCAGTACTTC. Amino acids: CASSSSGLGPYEQYF.

The chain employs TRBV6-6 and TRBJ1-1, with D possibly TRBD1 on 5 matching bases. Germline loops: CDR1 MNHNY, CDR2 SVGAGI (reference sequence). V was trimmed by 0 bases and J by 4 bases, leaving 12 bases between them. This CDR3 contains 15 residues. The CDR3 bases are TGTGCCAGCAGTTACTCGGAGTCTAGGGGCACTGAAGCTTTCTTT. Protein: CASSYSESRGTEAFF.

This chain's CDR3 is CASSGRGADPYDQQYV. CDR3 in DNA: TGCGCCAGCAGCGGGCGGGGGGCTGATCCTTACGACCAGCAGTACGTC. The rearrangement links TRBV5-1 to TRBJ2-7; TRBD2 matches at 8 bases. Germline lookup yields CDR1 SGHRS and CDR2 YFSETQ. CDR3 size: 16 residues. V dropped 4 bases and J dropped 8; count of bases not matched to a gene: 17.

V usage is TRBV19 and J usage is TRBJ2-5, with a tentative D call TRBD2 (5 bases). This CDR3 has 13 amino acids. CDR1 is LNHDA, CDR2 SQIVND, per germline (reference sequence). Trimming took 7 bases from V and 7 from J, leaving 16 bases between them. CDR3 nucleotide sequence: TGTGCCAGTACCCGGCCAGGCGCGGGGACCCAGTACTTC. This sequence encodes CASTRPGAGTQYF. The full variable domain, rest sourced from reference TRBV19 and TRBJ2-5, is DGGITQSPKYLFRKEGQNVTLSCEQNLNHDAMYWYRQDPGQGLRLIYYSQIVNDFQKGDIAEGYSVSREKKESFPLTVTSAQKNPTAFYLCASTRPGAGTQYFGPGTRLLVL.

The chain carries TRBV28 and TRBJ1-2, with 9 positions matching TRBD1. This CDR3 has 17 amino acids. Germline V gives CDR1 MDHEN, CDR2 SYDVKM. The junction had 12 bases not matched to a gene; V was cut back by 7 bases and J by 0 bases. This CDR3 is CASNQNRGRPSNYGYTF. The CDR3, as DNA: TGTGCCAGCAACCAAAACAGGGGGCGGCCGTCTAACTATGGCTACACCTTC.

The rearrangement links TRBV11-2 to TRBJ2-1; TRBD2 matches 12 bases. The CDR3 is 14 residues long. From germline, CDR1 is SGHAT and CDR2 FQNNGV. Trimming at V came to 5 bases and at J to 9 bases, leaving 5 bases not matched to a gene. CDR3 nucleotides: TGTGCCAGCAGCCCTAGCGGGGGGGCCTCTGAGCAGTTCTTC. It codes for CASSPSGGASEQFF.

The chain employs TRBV9 and TRBJ2-3; D possibly corresponds to TRBD2 (6 bases). Looked up from germline, CDR1 is SGDLS and CDR2 is YYNGEE. The CDR3 runs to 15 residues. The germline V and J ends were trimmed by 1 base and 1 base, with 10 bases remaining between them. CDR3 sequence reads: CASSVRGSGTDTQYF. The CDR3 region has the DNA TGTGCCAGCAGCGTACGGGGGTCGGGCACAGATACGCAGTATTTT.

Only one count was recorded for this clone. The chain joins TRBV6-1 to TRBJ2-7; perhaps TRBD1 as D (6 bases). The CDR3 contains 15 residues. The V end lost 3 bases, the J end lost 4 bases, and 16 bases lay between the germline ends. The V gene's germline CDR1 is MNHNS and CDR2 SASEGT. The CDR3 here is CASSDVQGILYEQYF. The CDR3, as DNA: TGTGCCAGCAGTGATGTACAGGGAATATTATACGAGCAGTACTTC.

This clone was detected once. The chain recombines TRBV19 with TRBJ2-1; 8 bases align to TRBD2. CDR1 is LNHDA and CDR2 is SQIVND in the germline V gene (reference sequence). The CDR3 extends over 15 amino acids. J gave up 4 bases and V 5 bases, and 7 bases lay outside the gene matches. CDR3 bases: TGTGCCAGTAGTTACGGGGGGGCGTATTACAATGAGCAGTTCTTC. Translation: CASSYGGAYYNEQFF.

Comment on this clone: The likely explanation is a read error, given a far larger clone one base away. This chain connects TRBV6-5 to TRBJ1-2; D is possibly TRBD1 (5 bases). The CDR3 covers 13 residues. Looked up from germline, CDR1 is MNHEY and CDR2 is SVGAGI. V was cut by 8 bases and J by 7 bases, with 17 bases left in between. The CDR3 DNA is TGTGCCAGCTTCCAGGGATCGGGTATTGGCTACACCTTC. Translating gives CASFQGSGIGYTF.

The CDR3 region is CASSDYSTYNEQFF. The DNA for the CDR3 is TGTGCCAGCAGTGATTACAGCACCTACAATGAGCAGTTCTTC. The chain couples TRBV28 to TRBJ2-1; no clear D. Trimming removed 5 bases from V and 2 bases from J, with 10 bases in between. The germline gives CDR1 MDHEN, CDR2 SYDVKM. The CDR3 is 14 residues long.

This chain uses TRBV6-2 or TRBV6-3 with TRBJ1-2, with 8 bases lining up with TRBD1. The V and J ends lost 0 bases and 8 bases, in that order; junction bases with no gene match: 8. In germline, CDR1 is MNHEY, CDR2 SVGEGT. The CDR3 loop spans 15 amino acids. DNA of the CDR3: TGTGCCAGCAGTTACTCAGTTCAGGGGGCAGGCGGCTACACCTTC. Protein sequence: CASSYSVQGAGGYTF.

Comment on this clone: This same CDR3 is encoded by further DNA sequences in the sample. This chain uses TRBV7-2 with TRBJ1-2; 11 positions match TRBD1. Germline V lookup: CDR1 SGHTA, CDR2 FQGNSA. After removal of 5 bases from V and 5 bases from J, the junction contained 4 bases not matched to a gene. The CDR3 length is 14 residues. The CDR3 DNA follows: TGTGCCAGCAGCCTGGGACAGGGGGGTTATGGCTACACCTTC. Protein: CASSLGQGGYGYTF.

This chain links TRBV7-8 with TRBJ2-2, with 8 bases lining up with TRBD2. Germline loops: CDR1 SGHVS, CDR2 FQNEAQ. V trimming: 5 bases; J trimming: 3 bases; junction bases outside the gene matches: 11. The CDR3 runs 17 residues. The CDR3 loop reads CASSLRGSGGYTGELFF. Here the CDR3 DNA reads TGTGCCAGCAGCCTCCGGGGGAGCGGGGGATACACCGGGGAGCTGTTTTTT. Full variable domain (rest looked up from reference TRBV7-8 and TRBJ2-2): GAGVSQSPRYKVAKRGQDVALRCDPISGHVSLFWYQQALGQGPEFLTYFQNEAQLDKSGLPSDRFFAERPEGSVSTLKIQRTQQEDSAVYLCASSLRGSGGYTGELFFGEGSRLTVL.

The chain has TRBV19 and TRBJ1-5; D remains unclear. The CDR3 has 13 amino acids. Germline-derived CDR1 and CDR2 are LNHDA and SQIVND (reference sequence). The V and J ends lost 9 bases and 1 base respectively, with 10 bases between them. CDR3 in DNA: TGTGCCAGCGTACGCGGGAGCAATCAGCCCCAGCATTTT. Residues: CASVRGSNQPQHF.

J is TRBJ1-6 and V is TRBV9; D may be TRBD1 (6 bases). The germline V gene has CDR1 SGDLS and CDR2 YYNGEE. The CDR3 sequence is 12 residues long. V gave up 5 bases and J gave up 7 bases, with 7 bases separating them. In DNA, the CDR3 is TGTGCCAGCAGAGGGGGAAATTCACCCCTCCACTTT. Translated: CASRGGNSPLHF.

The rearrangement joins TRBV28 to TRBJ1-2; D remains unclear. Between the trimmed V and J ends, which lost 2 bases and 4 bases, there was a span of 11 bases. Germline V gives CDR1 MDHEN, CDR2 SYDVKM. The CDR3 loop spans 14 amino acids. The CDR3 spells CASSLGMAGYGYTF. Written as DNA, the CDR3 is TGTGCCAGCAGTTTAGGGATGGCGGGCTATGGCTACACCTTC.

The chain has TRBV7-2 and TRBJ2-7; 8 bases are a match to TRBD1. CDR3 length equals 14 residues. Unmatched junction bases numbered 6, after V lost 5 bases and J lost 3 bases. Germline V CDR1 and CDR2: SGHTA, FQGNSA. CDR3 sequence reads: CASSTRTGFYEQYF. As DNA, the CDR3 is TGTGCCAGCAGCACCCGGACAGGGTTCTACGAGCAGTACTTC.

The chain employs TRBV5-6 and TRBJ2-7; 8 bases fit TRBD1. The CDR3 sequence is 15 residues long. Germline V gene sequence: CDR1 SGHDT, CDR2 YYEEEE. J was trimmed by 1 base and V by 2 bases; bases with no gene match: 5. CDR3 sequence (DNA): TGTGCCAGCAGCTTTAGGACAGGGAAATCCTACGAGCAGTACTTC. Translated: CASSFRTGKSYEQYF.

This chain uses TRBV5-5 with TRBJ2-5; 10 nucleotides match TRBD2. Germline values: CDR1 SGHKS, CDR2 YYEKEE (reference sequence). The ends lost 0 bases at V and 9 bases at J; junction bases unmatched: 11. There are 16 residues in the CDR3. CDR3 in amino acids: CASSLEDIAGGSSQYF. The CDR3 nucleotides read TGTGCCAGCAGCTTGGAGGACATAGCGGGGGGCTCGTCCCAGTACTTC.

V gene TRBV5-1 combines with J gene TRBJ2-1; 9 nucleotides align to TRBD2. The CDR3 runs 19 residues. Germline CDR1 reads SGHRS; CDR2 reads YFSETQ. V was pared by 3 bases and J by 9 bases, with 22 bases of the junction left unmatched. CDR3 bases: TGCGCCAGCAGCTCCTCTCGGGGGCGCGTATTAGCGGGGGAGAGTGAGCAGTTCTTC. It encodes CASSSSRGRVLAGESEQFF.

The chain links TRBV5-1 to TRBJ2-1; D might be TRBD2 (6 bases). The CDR3 consists of 16 residues. V lost 3 bases and J 6 bases, leaving 19 bases between the germline ends. CDR1 is SGHRS, CDR2 YFSETQ, per germline. In DNA form, the CDR3 reads TGCGCCAGCAGCTCATTCCGGGACTTGGTATCCAATGAGCAGTTCTTC. As protein: CASSSFRDLVSNEQFF.

The chain is built from TRBV6-5 and TRBJ1-5; D is unclear. Trimming took 2 bases from V and 1 from J, leaving 12 bases between them. Per germline, CDR1 MNHEY and CDR2 SVGAGI. This CDR3 comprises 16 residues. The CDR3 spells CASSYGPDLSNQPQHF. CDR3 nucleotide sequence: TGTGCCAGCAGTTACGGGCCCGATTTGAGCAATCAGCCCCAGCATTTT.

The chain couples TRBV12-5 to TRBJ2-1; the D is unclear. V was shortened by 0 bases and J by 7 bases, with 19 bases between the two germline ends. The V gene's germline CDR1 is LGHNT and CDR2 FRNRAP. CDR3 length: 17 residues. The CDR3 sequence: CASGLVVGRTFGNEQFF. For the CDR3, the DNA is TGTGCTAGTGGTTTGGTAGTTGGTCGCACCTTCGGTAATGAGCAGTTCTTC.

V is TRBV25-1 and J is TRBJ2-5; 7 bases are shared with TRBD1. Trimming took 3 bases from V and 1 from J; bases not matched to a gene: 11. The CDR3 loop spans 17 amino acids. Germline V gene data show CDR1 as MGHDK and CDR2 as SYGVNS. The CDR3 spells CASSEAKLQGIQETQYF. CDR3 coding DNA: TGTGCCAGCAGTGAGGCAAAACTACAGGGGATCCAAGAGACCCAGTACTTC.

The rearrangement uses TRBV30 and TRBJ2-2; no clear D. V lost 2 bases, J lost 3 bases, and 13 bases lay in between. This CDR3 is 15 amino acids long. From germline, CDR1 is GTSNPN and CDR2 SVGIG (reference sequence). The CDR3 sequence: CAWSRHSDYTGELFF. The CDR3 DNA sequence: TGTGCCTGGAGTCGACACTCGGATTACACCGGGGAGCTGTTTTTT.

In this sample, this clone turned up once. The chain is built from TRBV12-5 and TRBJ1-5, with D uncertain. The V end was cut by 7 bases, the J end by 6 bases, with 10 bases between. Germline V gene data show CDR1 as LGHNT and CDR2 as FRNRAP. This CDR3 is built from 12 residues. CDR3 sequence: CASAQVGQPQHF. CDR3 DNA: TGTGCTAGTGCCCAGGTGGGTCAGCCCCAGCATTTT. The complete variable domain, with remaining parts taken from reference TRBV12-5 and TRBJ1-5, reads DARVTQTPRHKVTEMGQEVTMRCQPILGHNTVFWYRQTMMQGLELLAYFRNRAPLDDSGMPKDRFSAEMPDATLATLKIQPSEPRDSAVYFCASAQVGQPQHFGDGTRLSIL.

The count of this clone is one. The genes are TRBV7-2 and TRBJ1-2; D unclear. This CDR3 has 13 residues. V lost 2 bases to trimming and J lost 7 bases, with 11 bases between them. In germline, CDR1 is SGHTA, CDR2 FQGNSA. In nucleotides, the CDR3 is TGTGCCAGCAGCTTACTAGGGAGCTCTGGCTACACCTTC. It translates to CASSLLGSSGYTF.